A selection of T cell receptor beta chains follows, all from one sample in a study of PD-1 blockade in mismatch repair-deficient tumors. The data were produced by immunoSEQ multiplex PCR, yet TCRdb's version contains in-frame clones alone and is incomplete. The sample has about 110,000 clones, over 60% seen once. This material consisted of peripheral blood, taken just over 59 weeks after starting pembrolizumab. The receptor set was obtained from an adult with mismatch repair-deficient cancer. The CDR3 runs from the conserved cysteine through the conserved F or W. D genes are given only for firm matches. Clone size is shown for a subset of rows, as once, few, many or a class of expanded clone.

v_gene: TRBV6-5
j_gene: TRBJ2-7
abundance: .
d_gene: .
CDR3nt: TGTGCCAGCAGTTACGGGGCGGGTAGCGGTCCCTACGAGCAGTACTTC
CDR3aa: CASSYGAGSGPYEQYF

v_gene: TRBV9
j_gene: TRBJ1-1
abundance: once
d_gene: .
CDR3nt: TGTGCCAGCAGCGTAGGGGATGGCACTGAAGCTTTCTTT
CDR3aa: CASSVGDGTEAFF

v_gene: TRBV6-4
j_gene: TRBJ1-5
abundance: .
d_gene: .
CDR3nt: TGTGCCAGCTCACAGGCAATCAACGGGCCCCAGCATTTT
CDR3aa: CASSQAINGPQHF

v_gene: TRBV27
j_gene: TRBJ2-7
abundance: few
d_gene: .
CDR3nt: TGTGCCAGCAGTTTCGGGCTCTTGGTGGGCGAGCAGTACTTC
CDR3aa: CASSFGLLVGEQYF

v_gene: TRBV7-3
j_gene: TRBJ2-2
abundance: .
d_gene: TRBD1
CDR3nt: TGTGCCAGCAGCCCCGCCGGGACAGGGGGCACCGGGGAGCTGTTTTTT
CDR3aa: CASSPAGTGGTGELFF

v_gene: TRBV30
j_gene: TRBJ1-2
abundance: few
d_gene: TRBD1
CDR3nt: TGTGCCTGGACAACCGGGACAGGGAGGACCTTC
CDR3aa: CAWTTGTGRTF

v_gene: TRBV11-3
j_gene: TRBJ2-1
abundance: .
d_gene: TRBD2
CDR3nt: TGTGCCAGCAGCTCGCGGGAGGGCCCTCACAATGAGCAGTTCTTC
CDR3aa: CASSSREGPHNEQFF

v_gene: TRBV29-1
j_gene: TRBJ2-7
abundance: .
d_gene: .
CDR3nt: TGCAGCGTTCTGGTGGACTACGAGCAGTACTTC
CDR3aa: CSVLVDYEQYF

v_gene: TRBV6-1
j_gene: TRBJ1-1
abundance: few
d_gene: TRBD1
CDR3nt: TGTGCCAGCAGTGAAGGTGGACAGGACCGCGAAGCTTTCTTT
CDR3aa: CASSEGGQDREAFF

v_gene: TRBV19
j_gene: TRBJ1-5
abundance: .
d_gene: TRBD1
CDR3nt: TGTGCCAGTAGTATTATCCCTCCAGGGGGTCAGCCCCAGCATTTT
CDR3aa: CASSIIPPGGQPQHF

v_gene: TRBV27
j_gene: TRBJ2-7
abundance: .
d_gene: TRBD2
CDR3nt: TGTGCCAGCAGGAATACCGGGACTAGCGCTTCCCATGAGCAGTACTTC
CDR3aa: CASRNTGTSASHEQYF

v_gene: TRBV19
j_gene: TRBJ2-7
abundance: .
d_gene: TRBD2
CDR3nt: TGTGCCAGTAGTATAGATCCGATAGCGGGAGTCTACGAGCAGTACTTC
CDR3aa: CASSIDPIAGVYEQYF

v_gene: TRBV9
j_gene: TRBJ2-3
abundance: .
d_gene: TRBD2
CDR3nt: TGTGCCAGCAGCCCTGGGAGGGGTAGCGGGTCCAGGGCAGATACGCAGTATTTT
CDR3aa: CASSPGRGSGSRADTQYF

v_gene: TRBV29-1
j_gene: TRBJ1-1
abundance: .
d_gene: .
CDR3nt: TGCAGCGTTGAGCCGCGGACTGAAGCTTTCTTT
CDR3aa: CSVEPRTEAFF

v_gene: TRBV7-7
j_gene: TRBJ1-3
abundance: .
d_gene: .
CDR3nt: TGTGCTAGCAGCTTAGACCTAACAAACACCATATATTTT
CDR3aa: CASSLDLTNTIYF

v_gene: TRBV29-1
j_gene: TRBJ1-2
abundance: .
d_gene: .
CDR3nt: TGCAGCGTTGAAGGGGATGGGGGCTACACCTTC
CDR3aa: CSVEGDGGYTF

v_gene: TRBV6-1
j_gene: TRBJ2-6
abundance: .
d_gene: .
CDR3nt: TGTGCCAGCATGTTCTCTGGGGCCAACGTCCTGACTTTC
CDR3aa: CASMFSGANVLTF

v_gene: TRBV18
j_gene: TRBJ1-1
abundance: .
d_gene: .
CDR3nt: TGTGCCAGCTCACCAACTAATGGCTTAGTGGGAGCGGGATATGCTGAAGCTTTCTTT
CDR3aa: CASSPTNGLVGAGYAEAFF

v_gene: TRBV5-1
j_gene: TRBJ2-2
abundance: .
d_gene: .
CDR3nt: TGCGCCAGCAGCTTGGAAGGACAAACCGGGGAGCTGTTTTTT
CDR3aa: CASSLEGQTGELFF

v_gene: TRBV19
j_gene: TRBJ1-3
abundance: few
d_gene: .
CDR3nt: TGTGCCAGTAGTATTAACCCAACCGCAGGAAACACCATATATTTT
CDR3aa: CASSINPTAGNTIYF

v_gene: TRBV21-1
j_gene: TRBJ1-2
abundance: .
d_gene: .
CDR3nt: TGTGCCAGCAGCAAACGGGACAGGGATGGCTACACCTTC
CDR3aa: CASSKRDRDGYTF

v_gene: TRBV18
j_gene: TRBJ2-1
abundance: .
d_gene: .
CDR3nt: TGTGCCAGCTCACCACAAGGGGGCGGTCTAGCGGGTTACAATGAGCAGTTCTTC
CDR3aa: CASSPQGGGLAGYNEQFF

v_gene: TRBV19
j_gene: TRBJ2-5
abundance: .
d_gene: TRBD2
CDR3nt: TGTGCCAGTAAAAGGACTAGCGGGAACCAAGAGACCCAGTACTTC
CDR3aa: CASKRTSGNQETQYF

v_gene: TRBV30
j_gene: TRBJ2-3
abundance: .
d_gene: TRBD2
CDR3nt: TGTGCCTGGGCGAAGCGGGAGGCAGATACGCAGTATTTT
CDR3aa: CAWAKREADTQYF

v_gene: TRBV19
j_gene: TRBJ1-2
abundance: .
d_gene: TRBD1
CDR3nt: TGTGCCAGTAGTCCGTGGGACCGGGACAGTTCCGTCTTC
CDR3aa: CASSPWDRDSSVF

v_gene: TRBV30
j_gene: TRBJ2-3
abundance: .
d_gene: .
CDR3nt: TGTGCCTGGAGTGGAGAAGCGCCCATAGCAGGTAGCACAGATACGCAGTATTTT
CDR3aa: CAWSGEAPIAGSTDTQYF

v_gene: TRBV5-1
j_gene: TRBJ2-1
abundance: few
d_gene: .
CDR3nt: TGCGCCAGCAGCCTCGGGGTGGGTGAGCAGTTCTTC
CDR3aa: CASSLGVGEQFF

v_gene: TRBV7-7
j_gene: TRBJ2-7
abundance: few
d_gene: .
CDR3nt: TGTGCTAGCAGCTTAAACCCGAACCACGAGCAGTACTTC
CDR3aa: CASSLNPNHEQYF

v_gene: TRBV2
j_gene: TRBJ1-5
abundance: .
d_gene: TRBD1
CDR3nt: TGTGCCAGCAGGGGAGACAGGGAATATCAGCCCCAGCATTTT
CDR3aa: CASRGDREYQPQHF

v_gene: TRBV6-1
j_gene: TRBJ1-2
abundance: .
d_gene: .
CDR3nt: TGTGCCAGCAGAAAAGGGGGAGCTACCTATGGCTACACCTTC
CDR3aa: CASRKGGATYGYTF

v_gene: TRBV30
j_gene: TRBJ1-3
abundance: .
d_gene: .
CDR3nt: TGTGCCTGGTCAGGGTCCGCCGGAAACACCATATATTTT
CDR3aa: CAWSGSAGNTIYF

v_gene: TRBV14
j_gene: TRBJ2-3
abundance: many
d_gene: .
CDR3nt: TGTGCCAGCAGCGACTTTGGGAGAGCTCCAGATACGCAGTATTTT
CDR3aa: CASSDFGRAPDTQYF

v_gene: TRBV19
j_gene: TRBJ1-4
abundance: .
d_gene: TRBD1
CDR3nt: TGTGCCAGTAGTGCCTACCGACAGGGGGCTAATGAAAAACTGTTTTTT
CDR3aa: CASSAYRQGANEKLFF

v_gene: TRBV2
j_gene: TRBJ1-5
abundance: .
d_gene: TRBD1
CDR3nt: TGTGCCAGCAGTTTACAGGGGCAGGGGCCCCAGCATTTT
CDR3aa: CASSLQGQGPQHF

v_gene: TRBV21-1
j_gene: TRBJ2-1
abundance: .
d_gene: .
CDR3nt: TGTGCCAGCAGCCGCCGGGACAGGGTTGATGAGCAGTTCTTC
CDR3aa: CASSRRDRVDEQFF

v_gene: TRBV10-3
j_gene: TRBJ2-2
abundance: .
d_gene: .
CDR3nt: TGTGCCATCAGCCCGGTGGAAACCGGGGAGCTGTTTTTT
CDR3aa: CAISPVETGELFF

v_gene: TRBV30
j_gene: TRBJ1-1
abundance: once
d_gene: .
CDR3nt: TGTGCCTGGAGCCTGAGGGGGAGGAGGAAGAACACTGAAGCTTTCTTT
CDR3aa: CAWSLRGRRKNTEAFF

v_gene: TRBV4-1
j_gene: TRBJ2-1
abundance: .
d_gene: .
CDR3nt: TGCGCCAGCAGCCAAGATCCTAGTCGGGAGCAGTTCTTC
CDR3aa: CASSQDPSREQFF

v_gene: TRBV2
j_gene: TRBJ2-7
abundance: .
d_gene: TRBD2
CDR3nt: TGTGCCAGTGTCGGGGGAGGGAATCTCTACGAGCAGTACTTC
CDR3aa: CASVGGGNLYEQYF

v_gene: TRBV29-1
j_gene: TRBJ1-1
abundance: .
d_gene: .
CDR3nt: TGCAGCGTTGACAAGGGCTCGGGGTTCACTGAAGCTTTCTTT
CDR3aa: CSVDKGSGFTEAFF